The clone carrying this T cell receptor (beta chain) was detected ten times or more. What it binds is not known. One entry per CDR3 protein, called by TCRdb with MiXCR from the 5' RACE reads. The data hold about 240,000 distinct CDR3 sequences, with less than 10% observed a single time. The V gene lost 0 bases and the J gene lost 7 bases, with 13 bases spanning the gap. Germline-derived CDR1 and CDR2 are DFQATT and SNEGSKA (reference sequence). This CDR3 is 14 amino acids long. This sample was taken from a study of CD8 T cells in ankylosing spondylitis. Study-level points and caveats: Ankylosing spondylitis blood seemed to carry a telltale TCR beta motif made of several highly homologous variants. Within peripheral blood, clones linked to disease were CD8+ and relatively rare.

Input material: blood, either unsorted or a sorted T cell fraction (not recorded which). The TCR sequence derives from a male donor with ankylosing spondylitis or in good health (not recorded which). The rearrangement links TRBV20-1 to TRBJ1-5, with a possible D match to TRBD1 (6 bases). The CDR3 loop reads CSARDTGPSQPQHF. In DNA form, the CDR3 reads TGCAGTGCTAGAGATACAGGGCCGAGCCAGCCCCAGCATTTT.